A single sample is the source of the 14 T cell receptor beta chains below, sequenced in a study of shared clonotypes between healthy human individuals. The naive CD8 subset, CD45RO-negative cells positively selected for CCR7, excluded terminally differentiated effector memory CD45RA+ cells. Data came from immunoSEQ multiplex PCR; TCRdb stores just in-frame clones and leaves some out. The sample holds roughly 770,000 clones; about 96% are singletons and the top ten take about 0.21%. Input material: naive CD8+ T cells sorted from blood. Receptors were obtained from a man aged 25 to 40 in good health.

The CDR3 DNA reads TGTGCCAGCAGCTTAGGGGCCTCCCCTGGACTAGCCCACTACGAGCAGTACTTC. Protein: CASSLGASPGLAHYEQYF. The chain uses TRBV7-9 and TRBJ2-7, with 8 bases matching TRBD2. Germline CDR1 is SEHNR and CDR2 is FQNEAQ (reference sequence). The J segment lost 3 bases and the V segment lost 1 base, leaving 14 bases of the junction unmatched. The CDR3 contains 18 residues.

The chain has TRBV4-1 and TRBJ2-1; 8 bases agree with TRBD1. Germline lookup yields CDR1 MGHRA and CDR2 YSYEKL. The CDR3 sequence is 14 residues long. V was clipped by 7 bases and J by 5 bases; unmatched bases: 7. CDR3 sequence (DNA): TGCGCCAGCACCTGGACAGGGAGTAACAATGAGCAGTTCTTC. Amino acid sequence: CASTWTGSNNEQFF.

V and J are TRBV13 and TRBJ2-7, with D unresolved. Trimming left V 2 bases short and J 4 bases short, with 6 bases between. The CDR3 totals 12 residues. Germline assignment: CDR1 PRHDT and CDR2 FYEKMQ (reference sequence). The DNA of the CDR3 is TGTGCCAGCAGCTTACGTTTATACGAGCAGTACTTC. It codes for CASSLRLYEQYF.

This chain uses TRBV27 with TRBJ2-7, with D possibly TRBD1 on 7 matching bases. This CDR3 region has 15 residues. With 2 bases removed from V and 3 bases from J, the gap between germline ends came to 14 bases. Germline V gives CDR1 MNHEY, CDR2 SMNVEV (reference sequence). CDR3 DNA sequence: TGTGCCAGCAGTTTAAGGCCAGGGGGGATCTACGAGCAGTACTTC. Its translation is CASSLRPGGIYEQYF.

The gene calls are TRBV6-1 and TRBJ2-2, with D maybe TRBD1 (6 bases). CDR1 and CDR2 from the germline V gene are MNHNS and SASEGT. V gave up 3 bases and J gave up 6 bases, with 11 bases separating them. CDR3 size: 14 residues. The CDR3 bases are TGTGCCAGCAGTGATCACAGGGAGTCCGGGGAGCTGTTTTTT. Protein product: CASSDHRESGELFF.

In DNA form, the CDR3 reads TGTGCCAGCAGCTTTCCCCAGGCAGATACGCAGTATTTT. This translates into CASSFPQADTQYF. This chain uses TRBV7-9 with TRBJ2-3; D is ambiguous. V lost 3 bases and J 4 bases, leaving 8 bases between the germline ends. CDR1 and CDR2 from the germline V gene are SEHNR and FQNEAQ (reference sequence). CDR3 size: 13 residues.

This clone was picked up a small number of times. This chain joins TRBV5-1 and TRBJ1-2; 7 bases are shared with TRBD1. CDR3 length equals 14 residues. Germline V gene sequence: CDR1 SGHRS, CDR2 YFSETQ. With V trimmed by 3 bases and J by 4 bases, 6 bases remained unmatched. This CDR3 reads CASSSSGQVYGYTF. In DNA, the CDR3 is TGCGCCAGCAGCTCCAGCGGACAGGTCTATGGCTACACCTTC.

The rearrangement uses TRBV6-6 and TRBJ2-7; TRBD1 agrees at 10 bases. Germline CDR1 and CDR2: MNHNY and SVGAGI (reference sequence). V lost 7 bases, J lost 3 bases, and 12 bases stayed unmatched. The CDR3 has 16 residues. This chain's CDR3 is CASNGDRGHPRYEQYF. CDR3 in DNA: TGTGCCAGCAATGGGGACAGGGGCCACCCTCGCTACGAGCAGTACTTC.

Comment on this clone: The sample has other DNA sequences that encode this CDR3 too. V usage is TRBV7-9 and J usage is TRBJ2-7; 9 nucleotides agree with TRBD2. V dropped 6 bases and J dropped 0; count of bases not matched to a gene: 9. This CDR3 is built from 16 residues. CDR1 SEHNR and CDR2 FQNEAQ come from the germline V gene (reference sequence). In DNA form, the CDR3 reads TGTGCCAGCAGTTCAAGCAGCGGGGGGAGCTCCTACGAGCAGTACTTC. Translating it yields CASSSSSGGSSYEQYF.

This clone was detected a few times. The J gene is TRBJ2-1, the V gene TRBV7-6, with D possibly TRBD2 on 5 matching bases. CDR3 size: 13 residues. CDR1 and CDR2 (germline): SGHVS, FNYEAQ. V shed 2 bases and J shed 8 bases, with 10 bases lying between them. The CDR3 DNA sequence: TGTGCCAGCAGCTTAATGCGAGCGGATGAGCAGTTCTTC. It translates to CASSLMRADEQFF.

This clone has just one count. This sequence joins TRBV7-8 and TRBJ2-2; TRBD2 aligns across 11 bases. This CDR3 is 18 amino acids long. J gave up 2 bases and V 2 bases, and 7 bases lay outside the gene matches. CDR1 and CDR2 from the germline V gene are SGHVS and FQNEAQ. The CDR3: CASSLPQTSGKNTGELFF. In DNA form, the CDR3 reads TGTGCCAGCAGCTTACCCCAGACTAGCGGGAAAAACACCGGGGAGCTGTTTTTT.

CDR3 loop: CASSVGGYNEQFF. The CDR3 DNA reads TGCGCCAGCAGTGTCGGCGGATATAATGAGCAGTTCTTC. V and J are TRBV10-1 and TRBJ2-1; D gene uncertain. V was shortened by 4 bases and J by 7 bases, with 11 bases between the two germline ends. Germline assignment: CDR1 WNHNN and CDR2 SYGVQD (reference sequence). This CDR3 is built from 13 residues.

This sequence joins TRBV9 and TRBJ2-7, with 11 nucleotides matching TRBD2. CDR1 is SGDLS, CDR2 YYNGEE, per germline. There are 15 residues in the CDR3. The junction had 7 bases not matched to a gene; V was cut back by 4 bases and J by 4 bases. CDR3 DNA: TGTGCCAGCAGCCCCACGGGACTAGCGGAGTACGAGCAGTACTTC. Its protein product is CASSPTGLAEYEQYF.

V usage is TRBV5-6 and J usage is TRBJ2-1; the D is unclear. The CDR3 loop spans 13 amino acids. Germline V gives CDR1 SGHDT, CDR2 YYEEEE. The germline V and J ends were trimmed by 4 bases and 5 bases, with 10 bases remaining between them. DNA for the CDR3: TGTGCCAGCAGCCTATCTCCACACAATGAGCAGTTCTTC. Translated, it gives CASSLSPHNEQFF. Combining the CDR3 with reference TRBV5-6 and TRBJ2-1 gives the whole variable domain DAGVTQSPTHLIKTRGQQVTLRCSPKSGHDTVSWYQQALGQGPQFIFQYYEEEERQRGNFPDRFSGHQFPNYSSELNVNALLLGDSALYLCASSLSPHNEQFFGPGTRLTVL.